The sample holds a few counts of the clone carrying this TCR beta chain. Its specificity is not known. The entry originates in a study of CD8+ T cells in alopecia areata. The overall study: Patients received oral tofacitinib, 5 to 10 mg twice daily, for moderate-to-severe alopecia areata. General study points: The study also sequences resident alphabeta T cells of normal skin in scalp samples.

The length of the CDR3 is 13 residues. The J segment lost 7 bases and the V segment lost 5 bases, leaving 8 bases of the junction unmatched. Germline lookup yields CDR1 SQVTM and CDR2 ANQGSEA. The sequencing template was cDNA reverse transcribed from extracted RNA. The assay was immunoSEQ multiplex PCR, and TCRdb's table has in-frame clones only and misses some. The data show some 130,000 clones, roughly 64% seen once. The sequencing used CD4+ T cells sorted from blood, collected at week 0. The chain carries TRBV29-1 and TRBJ2-1; 7 bases fit TRBD1. The sequence derives from a human donor with alopecia areata. The CDR3 loop reads CSVFEPQGNEQFF. The CDR3 DNA follows: TGCAGCGTTTTTGAACCACAGGGGAATGAGCAGTTCTTC.